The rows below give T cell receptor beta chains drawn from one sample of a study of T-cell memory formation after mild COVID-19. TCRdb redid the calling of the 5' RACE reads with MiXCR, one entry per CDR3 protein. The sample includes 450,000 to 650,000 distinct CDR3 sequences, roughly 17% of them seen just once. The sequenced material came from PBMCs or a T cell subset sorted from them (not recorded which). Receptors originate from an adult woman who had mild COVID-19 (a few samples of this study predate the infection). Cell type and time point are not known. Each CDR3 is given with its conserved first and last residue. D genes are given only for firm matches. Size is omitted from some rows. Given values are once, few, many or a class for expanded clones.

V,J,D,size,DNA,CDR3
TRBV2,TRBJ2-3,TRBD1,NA,TGTGCCAGCAGTGCTCTAGTGTCGACAGGGATGTCCACAGATACGCAGTATTTT,CASSALVSTGMSTDTQYF
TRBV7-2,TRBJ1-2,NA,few,TGTGCCAGCAGCTTAGACACCTATGGCTACACCTTC,CASSLDTYGYTF
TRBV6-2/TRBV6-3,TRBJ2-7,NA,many,TGTGCCAGCAGTTGGCTATCCTACGAGCAGTACTTC,CASSWLSYEQYF
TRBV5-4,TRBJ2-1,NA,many,TGTGCCAGCATTACCGACTACAATGAGCAGTTCTTC,CASITDYNEQFF
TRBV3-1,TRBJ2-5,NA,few,TGTGCCAGCAGCCAGGAGACTAGTCGGACCCAGTACTTC,CASSQETSRTQYF
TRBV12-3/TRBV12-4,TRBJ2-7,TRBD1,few,TGTGCCAGCAGGGGGACAGGGGGTGGCTACGAGCAGTACTTC,CASRGTGGGYEQYF
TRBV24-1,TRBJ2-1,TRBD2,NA,TGTGCCACCAGTGCCACTAGCGGACCTTACAATGAGCAGTTCTTC,CATSATSGPYNEQFF
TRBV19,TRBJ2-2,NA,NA,TGTGCCAGTAGTATAGGGCTAAACACCGGGGAGCTGTTTTTT,CASSIGLNTGELFF
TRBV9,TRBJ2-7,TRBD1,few,TGTGCCAGCAGTTCAAGTGCAGGACAGGGGACTTACGAGCAGTACTTC,CASSSSAGQGTYEQYF
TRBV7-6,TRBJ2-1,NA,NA,TGTGCCAGCAGCTTAGCGGGGCAGACTAGCAATGAGCAGTTCTTC,CASSLAGQTSNEQFF
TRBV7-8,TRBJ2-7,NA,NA,TGTGCCAGCAGCTTCGACCAAGAGCAGTACTTC,CASSFDQEQYF
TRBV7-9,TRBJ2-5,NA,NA,TGTGCCGGGGGAGTCCAAGAGACCCAGTACTTC,CAGGVQETQYF
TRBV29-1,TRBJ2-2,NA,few,TGCAGCTATGACAGATCGAACACCGGGGAGCTGTTTTTT,CSYDRSNTGELFF
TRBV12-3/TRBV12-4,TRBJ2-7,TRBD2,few,TGTGCCAGCAGCTCCCCGAATAGCGGGAACGAGCAGTACTTC,CASSSPNSGNEQYF
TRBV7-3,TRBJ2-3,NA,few,TGTGCCAGCGGTGGGGGGAGCACAGATACGCAGTATTTT,CASGGGSTDTQYF
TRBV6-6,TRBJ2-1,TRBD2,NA,TGTGCCAGCAGTTACTCGTTAGCGGGGGGGACCCAAGCTCTACGCTACAATGAGCAGTTCTTC,CASSYSLAGGTQALRYNEQFF
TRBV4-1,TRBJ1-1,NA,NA,TGCGCCAGCAGCCATCTGGGGGGTGAAGGAACTGAAGCTTTCTTT,CASSHLGGEGTEAFF
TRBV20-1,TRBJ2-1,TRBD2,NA,TGCAGTGCTAGAGATACTAGCGGGGGGTACAATGAGCAGTTCTTC,CSARDTSGGYNEQFF
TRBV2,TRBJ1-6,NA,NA,TGTGCCAGCAGTGTGAGAGGGTCAATTGATTCACCCCTCCACTTT,CASSVRGSIDSPLHF
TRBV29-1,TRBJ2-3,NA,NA,TGCAGCGTTGTTTCGGTTGGTGGGACCCCAGATACGCAGTATTTT,CSVVSVGGTPDTQYF
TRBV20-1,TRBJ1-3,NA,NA,TGCAGTGCTAGAAAGGGACGCTTCTCTGGAAACACCATATATTTT,CSARKGRFSGNTIYF
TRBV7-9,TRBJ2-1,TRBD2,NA,TGTGCCACGTCGAGCGGGGGGAAGGACAATGAGCAGTTCTTC,CATSSGGKDNEQFF
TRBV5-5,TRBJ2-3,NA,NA,TGTGCCAGCAGCTTGAAGGGGACTAGCACAGATACGCAGTATTTT,CASSLKGTSTDTQYF
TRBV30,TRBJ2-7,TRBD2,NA,TGTGCCTGGGAACCGGGACTAGCGGCAAGCTCCTACGAGCAGTACTTC,CAWEPGLAASSYEQYF
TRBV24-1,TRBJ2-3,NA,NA,TGTGCCACCAGTGATTCAGAGACAGGCACAGATACGCAGTATTTT,CATSDSETGTDTQYF
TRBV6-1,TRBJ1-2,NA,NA,TGTGCCAGCAGTGTCTCCGGGGCCCACTATGGCTACACCTTC,CASSVSGAHYGYTF
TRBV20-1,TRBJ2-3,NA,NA,TGCAGTGCTAGAGATCAGGCCAGGGGTGCAGATACGCAGTATTTT,CSARDQARGADTQYF
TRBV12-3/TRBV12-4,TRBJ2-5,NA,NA,TGTGCCAGCGCGACTAGTGTTCAAGAGACCCAGTACTTC,CASATSVQETQYF
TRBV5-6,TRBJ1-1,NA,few,TGTGCCAGCAGCTTGGGACCCTCCGCGGTAGGGGGTACTGAAGCTTTCTTT,CASSLGPSAVGGTEAFF
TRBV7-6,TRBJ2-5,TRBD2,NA,TGTGCCAGCAGCTTAGGAGGGACTAGCGGGCCCGAGACCCAGTACTTC,CASSLGGTSGPETQYF
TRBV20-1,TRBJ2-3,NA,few,TGCAGTGCTAGTGGAGAGACAGATACGCAGTATTTT,CSASGETDTQYF
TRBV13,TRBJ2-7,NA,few,TGTGCCAGCAGCCTGCCTCCTCTAGCAAGTAGCTCCTACGAGCAGTACTTC,CASSLPPLASSSYEQYF
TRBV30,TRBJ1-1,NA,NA,TGTGCCTGGAGTGTAGGGGGACGGGAAGCTTTCTTT,CAWSVGGREAFF
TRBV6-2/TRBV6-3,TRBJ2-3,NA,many,TGTGCCAGCAGTTACAGGAGGGATACGCAGTATTTT,CASSYRRDTQYF
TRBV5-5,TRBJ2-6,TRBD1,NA,TGTGCCAGCAGCTCAGGACAGGGTCACTCTGGGGCCAACGTCCTGACTTTC,CASSSGQGHSGANVLTF
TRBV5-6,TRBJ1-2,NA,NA,TGTGCCAGCAGCAGACAAGGGGTTAACTATGGCTACACCTTC,CASSRQGVNYGYTF
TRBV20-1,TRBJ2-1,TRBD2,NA,TGCAGTGCTATCATACTAGCGGGTCAGATTAGAACCTACAATGAGCAGTTCTTC,CSAIILAGQIRTYNEQFF
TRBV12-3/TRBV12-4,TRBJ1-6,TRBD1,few,TGTGCCAGCAAACCCGGGACAGGGGTATATTCACCCCTCCACTTT,CASKPGTGVYSPLHF
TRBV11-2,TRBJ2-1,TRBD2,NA,TGTGCCAGCAGCTTACAACGGACTAGGAGGGGAGGTGATATCAATGAGCAGTTCTTC,CASSLQRTRRGGDINEQFF
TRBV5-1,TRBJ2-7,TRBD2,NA,TGCGCCAGCAGCTCTTCCTCGGGACTAGCGGACCACGAGCAGTACTTC,CASSSSSGLADHEQYF
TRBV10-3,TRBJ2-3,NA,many,TGTGCCATCAGTGAGTCCAGGGCGCAGAGCACAGATACGCAGTATTTT,CAISESRAQSTDTQYF
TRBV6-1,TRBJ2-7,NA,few,TGTGCCAGCAGCCGCGGACAGAGCGGAGCCTACGAGCAGTACTTC,CASSRGQSGAYEQYF
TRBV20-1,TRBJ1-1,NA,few,TGCAGTGCTACCCCACGACAGAACACTGAAGCTTTCTTT,CSATPRQNTEAFF
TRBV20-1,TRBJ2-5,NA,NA,TGCAGTGCTAGAGATGGGGGCCCTCTCGAGACCCAGTACTTC,CSARDGGPLETQYF